The rows below give T cell receptor beta chains drawn from one sample of a study of T cells in Graves' hyperthyroidism and ophthalmopathy. MiXCR, applied by TCRdb to the multiplex PCR reads, yields one record per CDR3 protein. The sample records some 460,000 distinct CDR3 sequences, about 15% being singletons. The sample was blood. These TCRs come from a woman younger than 30 with Graves' hyperthyroidism. Both conserved end residues are part of each CDR3. Each record gives: clone size, V gene, J gene, D gene, CDR3 DNA, CDR3 protein. D genes are given only for firm matches. A row's size may be missing; if present it is once, few, many or a size class.

clone size: many
V gene: TRBV7-9
J gene: TRBJ2-7
D gene: -
CDR3 DNA: TGTGCCAGCAGCTTAGTTCCCGGGGAGCAGTACTTC
CDR3 protein: CASSLVPGEQYF

clone size: many
V gene: TRBV2
J gene: TRBJ1-3
D gene: -
CDR3 DNA: TGTGCCAGCAGTGAATTGCCAGGGCCAGGAAACACCATATATTTT
CDR3 protein: CASSELPGPGNTIYF

clone size: many
V gene: TRBV4-2
J gene: TRBJ1-2
D gene: -
CDR3 DNA: TGTGCCAGCAGCTATTCGGTTGACTTAAACTATGGCTACACCTTC
CDR3 protein: CASSYSVDLNYGYTF

clone size: many
V gene: TRBV5-8
J gene: TRBJ2-1
D gene: -
CDR3 DNA: TGTGCCAGCAGCTGGGGCGAGGGCCACAATGAGCAGTTCTTC
CDR3 protein: CASSWGEGHNEQFF

clone size: -
V gene: TRBV14
J gene: TRBJ1-6
D gene: -
CDR3 DNA: TGTGCCAGCAGCCAAGAGGCCATAAGATCACCCCTCCACTTT
CDR3 protein: CASSQEAIRSPLHF

clone size: -
V gene: TRBV10-2
J gene: TRBJ1-4
D gene: -
CDR3 DNA: TGCGCCAGCAGTGAGGTGGGCACAACTAATGAAAAACTGTTTTTT
CDR3 protein: CASSEVGTTNEKLFF

clone size: many
V gene: TRBV7-2
J gene: TRBJ2-5
D gene: -
CDR3 DNA: TGTGCCAGCAGCCCACCATGGGTGGACAGCCGGGAGACCCAGTACTTC
CDR3 protein: CASSPPWVDSRETQYF

clone size: many
V gene: TRBV6-1
J gene: TRBJ1-1
D gene: -
CDR3 DNA: TGTGCCATAAGCAGGGGCGTGAACACTGAAGCTTTCTTT
CDR3 protein: CAISRGVNTEAFF

clone size: many
V gene: TRBV7-2
J gene: TRBJ2-3
D gene: -
CDR3 DNA: TGTGCCAGCAGGGTATGGGGCTCACCAGATACGCAGTATTTT
CDR3 protein: CASRVWGSPDTQYF

clone size: many
V gene: TRBV5-8
J gene: TRBJ2-7
D gene: -
CDR3 DNA: TGTGCCAGCAGCTTGGCGTTTCTCGGGAGAAGTTACGAGCAGTACTTC
CDR3 protein: CASSLAFLGRSYEQYF

clone size: many
V gene: TRBV13
J gene: TRBJ2-7
D gene: -
CDR3 DNA: TGTGCCAGTCGGCAGGGGTTCTCCTACGAGCAGTACTTC
CDR3 protein: CASRQGFSYEQYF

clone size: many
V gene: TRBV11-2
J gene: TRBJ2-5
D gene: -
CDR3 DNA: TGTGCCAGCAGCTTACTCGGAGAAGAGACCCAGTACTTC
CDR3 protein: CASSLLGEETQYF

clone size: few
V gene: TRBV19
J gene: TRBJ2-7
D gene: -
CDR3 DNA: TGTGCCAGTTTCCGGGGAATCCACTACGAGCAGTACTTC
CDR3 protein: CASFRGIHYEQYF

clone size: -
V gene: TRBV7-9
J gene: TRBJ2-6
D gene: -
CDR3 DNA: TGTGCCAGCAGCCCCGCGAGCTCTGGGGCCAACGTCCTGACTTTC
CDR3 protein: CASSPASSGANVLTF

clone size: many
V gene: TRBV7-3
J gene: TRBJ2-3
D gene: -
CDR3 DNA: TGTGCCAGCGCTGACGGGCAGGGAGGAGATACGCAGTATTTT
CDR3 protein: CASADGQGGDTQYF

clone size: few
V gene: TRBV6-2/TRBV6-3
J gene: TRBJ2-5
D gene: -
CDR3 DNA: TGTGCCAGCAGCTACAGGGAACGAGAGACCCAGTACTTC
CDR3 protein: CASSYRERETQYF

clone size: many
V gene: TRBV12-3/TRBV12-4
J gene: TRBJ1-2
D gene: -
CDR3 DNA: TGTGCCAGCAGTCTTCTGTCGGTAAACAGAAAATATGGCTACACCTTC
CDR3 protein: CASSLLSVNRKYGYTF

clone size: -
V gene: TRBV19
J gene: TRBJ1-5
D gene: -
CDR3 DNA: TGTGCCAGTAGTAAGAAGTCCCAGGTCAATCAGCCCCAGCATTTT
CDR3 protein: CASSKKSQVNQPQHF

clone size: many
V gene: TRBV6-1
J gene: TRBJ2-1
D gene: -
CDR3 DNA: TGTGCCAGCATAACTACGGGCGGGGAGGAGCAGTTCTTC
CDR3 protein: CASITTGGEEQFF

clone size: many
V gene: TRBV20-1
J gene: TRBJ1-4
D gene: TRBD1
CDR3 DNA: TGCAGTGCCGAGGCGGGACAGGGGCATGAAAAACTGTTTTTT
CDR3 protein: CSAEAGQGHEKLFF

clone size: many
V gene: TRBV7-9
J gene: TRBJ2-7
D gene: TRBD1
CDR3 DNA: TGTGCCAGCAGCCGCGGACAGGGCCAATACTCCTACGAGCAGTACTTC
CDR3 protein: CASSRGQGQYSYEQYF

clone size: many
V gene: TRBV7-2
J gene: TRBJ2-3
D gene: -
CDR3 DNA: TGTGCCAGCAGCTTATCCCCTCGGGTGGCAGATACGCAGTATTTT
CDR3 protein: CASSLSPRVADTQYF

clone size: many
V gene: TRBV7-3
J gene: TRBJ2-1
D gene: TRBD2
CDR3 DNA: TGTGCCAGCAGCGGCGGGGGCAATGAGCAGTTCTTC
CDR3 protein: CASSGGGNEQFF

clone size: -
V gene: TRBV7-9
J gene: TRBJ1-2
D gene: TRBD1
CDR3 DNA: TGTGCCAGCAGCCTCGACAGGGGGTATAGCTACACCTTC
CDR3 protein: CASSLDRGYSYTF

clone size: few
V gene: TRBV5-1
J gene: TRBJ2-5
D gene: -
CDR3 DNA: TGCGCCAGCAGACAGACTCAAGAGACCCAGTACTTC
CDR3 protein: CASRQTQETQYF

clone size: few
V gene: TRBV29-1
J gene: TRBJ2-7
D gene: -
CDR3 DNA: TGCAGCGTTGAATCTGTCGACTACGAGCAGTACTTC
CDR3 protein: CSVESVDYEQYF

clone size: -
V gene: TRBV6-2/TRBV6-3
J gene: TRBJ2-3
D gene: TRBD2
CDR3 DNA: TGTGCCAGCAGTTTTATACTTGAGCGGGAGGCCGTATCATTCACAGATACGCAGTATTTT
CDR3 protein: CASSFILEREAVSFTDTQYF

clone size: few
V gene: TRBV6-2/TRBV6-3
J gene: TRBJ2-1
D gene: -
CDR3 DNA: TGTGCCAGCAGTTATTGGGGGCTGTCCTACAATGAGCAGTTCTTC
CDR3 protein: CASSYWGLSYNEQFF

clone size: many
V gene: TRBV12-3/TRBV12-4
J gene: TRBJ1-5
D gene: TRBD1
CDR3 DNA: TGTGCCAGCAGCCGACAGACAGGGTCAGGTCAGCCCCAGCATTTT
CDR3 protein: CASSRQTGSGQPQHF

clone size: few
V gene: TRBV29-1
J gene: TRBJ1-1
D gene: TRBD1
CDR3 DNA: TGCAGCGCCACTACAGGGGGCACTGAAGCTTTCTTT
CDR3 protein: CSATTGGTEAFF

clone size: many
V gene: TRBV20-1
J gene: TRBJ2-1
D gene: TRBD2
CDR3 DNA: TGCAGTGCTAGAGTCCCGGGACTAGCTCGTGAGCAGTTCTTC
CDR3 protein: CSARVPGLAREQFF

clone size: few
V gene: TRBV7-9
J gene: TRBJ2-1
D gene: -
CDR3 DNA: TGTGCCAGCAGCTTACGTATTGGGGGCATTGATGATGAGCAGTTCTTC
CDR3 protein: CASSLRIGGIDDEQFF

clone size: few
V gene: TRBV9
J gene: TRBJ2-3
D gene: TRBD2
CDR3 DNA: TGTGCCAGCAGCGCCCGGGACTACTCAGATACGCAGTATTTT
CDR3 protein: CASSARDYSDTQYF

clone size: -
V gene: TRBV6-1
J gene: TRBJ2-3
D gene: -
CDR3 DNA: TGTGCCAGCACCCTGGGGGGCGCGGGACGAGGGGATACGCAGTATTTT
CDR3 protein: CASTLGGAGRGDTQYF

clone size: many
V gene: TRBV27
J gene: TRBJ2-5
D gene: -
CDR3 DNA: TGTGCCAGCAGTCCAGGGGTTTCGGAGACCCAGTACTTC
CDR3 protein: CASSPGVSETQYF

clone size: many
V gene: TRBV29-1
J gene: TRBJ2-3
D gene: -
CDR3 DNA: TGCAGCGTTGGAGGGGGGGGAGGCACAGATACGCAGTATTTT
CDR3 protein: CSVGGGGGTDTQYF

clone size: -
V gene: TRBV15
J gene: TRBJ2-2
D gene: -
CDR3 DNA: TGTGCCACCAGCAGATATCCGGGAGTAAACACCGGGGGGCTGTTTTTT
CDR3 protein: CATSRYPGVNTGGLFF

clone size: -
V gene: TRBV19
J gene: TRBJ2-3
D gene: TRBD2
CDR3 DNA: TGTGCCAGTAGTATCTCGGGACTAGCGGGAGGCAACACAGATACGCAGTATTTT
CDR3 protein: CASSISGLAGGNTDTQYF

clone size: few
V gene: TRBV19
J gene: TRBJ2-6
D gene: TRBD1
CDR3 DNA: TGTGCCAGTAGTACGACAGGGGCCTCTGGGGCCAACGTCCTGACTTTC
CDR3 protein: CASSTTGASGANVLTF

clone size: many
V gene: TRBV10-3
J gene: TRBJ1-1
D gene: TRBD1
CDR3 DNA: TGTGCCATCAGTGAGCAGGGGGTAAAGGACTCTGAAGCTTTCTTT
CDR3 protein: CAISEQGVKDSEAFF

clone size: many
V gene: TRBV13
J gene: TRBJ2-2
D gene: -
CDR3 DNA: TGTGCCAGCAGCTCCCGGGACTTCGGCACCGGGGAGCTGTTTTTT
CDR3 protein: CASSSRDFGTGELFF

clone size: many
V gene: TRBV3-1
J gene: TRBJ2-2
D gene: -
CDR3 DNA: TGTGCCAGCAGCCAAGGTCTCACCGGGGAGCTGTTTTTT
CDR3 protein: CASSQGLTGELFF

clone size: many
V gene: TRBV20-1
J gene: TRBJ2-3
D gene: -
CDR3 DNA: TGCAGTGCTAGGGGGGACTTTGGGTGGAATACGCAGTATTTT
CDR3 protein: CSARGDFGWNTQYF

clone size: many
V gene: TRBV20-1
J gene: TRBJ1-1
D gene: -
CDR3 DNA: TGCAGTGCTAGTGGAGCGACAGATGAAGCTTTCTTT
CDR3 protein: CSASGATDEAFF

clone size: many
V gene: TRBV2
J gene: TRBJ2-4
D gene: -
CDR3 DNA: TGTGCCAGCAGTGAAGACGACCACTTAAACATTCAGTACTTC
CDR3 protein: CASSEDDHLNIQYF

clone size: many
V gene: TRBV6-1
J gene: TRBJ2-5
D gene: TRBD2
CDR3 DNA: TGTGCCAGCAGTGAAGTGGCGGGACTAGCGGGGGGGGGAGAGACCCAGTACTTC
CDR3 protein: CASSEVAGLAGGGETQYF

clone size: -
V gene: TRBV5-1
J gene: TRBJ1-6
D gene: -
CDR3 DNA: TGCGCCAGCAGCGTACCGACAGGAACTGGGAATTCACCCCTCCACTTT
CDR3 protein: CASSVPTGTGNSPLHF

clone size: many
V gene: TRBV20-1
J gene: TRBJ2-1
D gene: -
CDR3 DNA: TGCAGTGCATCCCCCGTCTACAATGAGCAGTTCTTC
CDR3 protein: CSASPVYNEQFF

clone size: few
V gene: TRBV19
J gene: TRBJ1-5
D gene: -
CDR3 DNA: TGTGCCAGTAGTATCTACAGGGCATACCAGCCCCAGCATTTT
CDR3 protein: CASSIYRAYQPQHF

clone size: many
V gene: TRBV9
J gene: TRBJ1-1
D gene: -
CDR3 DNA: TGTGCCAGCAGCGTAGGACAGTCTTACACTGAAGCTTTCTTT
CDR3 protein: CASSVGQSYTEAFF

clone size: many
V gene: TRBV4-1
J gene: TRBJ2-1
D gene: TRBD2
CDR3 DNA: TGCGCCAGTCGAACAAAGCGGGGTGAGCAGTTCTTC
CDR3 protein: CASRTKRGEQFF

clone size: few
V gene: TRBV6-1
J gene: TRBJ1-4
D gene: -
CDR3 DNA: TGTGCCAGCTCTCTCAGTGCGAATGAAAAACTGTTTTTT
CDR3 protein: CASSLSANEKLFF

clone size: many
V gene: TRBV19
J gene: TRBJ1-1
D gene: TRBD1
CDR3 DNA: TGTGCCAGTAGTATTGACAGGGTTAACACTGAAGCTTTCTTT
CDR3 protein: CASSIDRVNTEAFF